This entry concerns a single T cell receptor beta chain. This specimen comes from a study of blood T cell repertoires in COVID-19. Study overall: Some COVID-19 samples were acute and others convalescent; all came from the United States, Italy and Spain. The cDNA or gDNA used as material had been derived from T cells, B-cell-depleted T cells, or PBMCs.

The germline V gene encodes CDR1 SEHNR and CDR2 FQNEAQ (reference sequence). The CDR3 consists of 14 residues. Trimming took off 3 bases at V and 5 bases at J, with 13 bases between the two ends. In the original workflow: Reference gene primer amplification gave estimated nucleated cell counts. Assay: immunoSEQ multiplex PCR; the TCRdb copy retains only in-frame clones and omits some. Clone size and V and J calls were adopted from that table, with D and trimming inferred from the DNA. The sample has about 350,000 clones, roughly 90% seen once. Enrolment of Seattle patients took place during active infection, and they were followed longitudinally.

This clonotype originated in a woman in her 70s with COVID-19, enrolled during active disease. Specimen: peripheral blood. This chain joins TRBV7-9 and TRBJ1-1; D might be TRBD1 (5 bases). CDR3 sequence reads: CASSFAGTSTEAFF. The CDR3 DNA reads TGTGCCAGCAGCTTCGCCGGGACTTCAACTGAAGCTTTCTTT. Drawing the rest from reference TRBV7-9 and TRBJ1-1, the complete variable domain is DTGVSQNPRHKITKRGQNVTFRCDPISEHNRLYWYRQTLGQGPEFLTYFQNEAQLEKSRLLSDRFSAERPKGSFSTLEIQRTEQGDSAMYLCASSFAGTSTEAFFGQGTRLTVV.